The clone carrying this T cell receptor beta chain has a handful of counts. Its specificity is unknown. This record comes from a study of Ad26.COV2.S vaccination and SARS-CoV-2 variants. Sequenced by immunoSEQ multiplex PCR; TCRdb stores in-frame clones only, minus some. The table includes over 85,000 clones, about four fifths detected once. Study-level results: Reportedly, spike-specific CD8+ and CD4+ T cell responses achieved substantial breadth once vaccination had taken place. Vaccine recipients posted higher spike-specific TCR breadth than their placebo counterparts.

The TCR originated in a human donor who had recovered from COVID-19. The sample in question was peripheral blood, obtained after recovery from COVID-19.

The CDR3 DNA reads as TGTGCCAGCAGCTTAAGGGGACTAGCTTCCGATACGCAGTATTTT. As protein: CASSLRGLASDTQYF. The chain couples TRBV13 to TRBJ2-3, with 9 bases aligning to TRBD2. Germline assignment: CDR1 PRHDT and CDR2 FYEKMQ (reference sequence). The V gene end was trimmed by 2 bases and the J gene end by 6 bases; junction bases not matched to a gene: 6. The CDR3 contains 15 residues.